This T cell receptor beta chain stems from a study of cytomegalovirus exposure and HLA in healthy donors. Across the study: From about 200 million T cells, an earlier analysis saw approximately 110 million unique TCR beta sequences. Whole-study findings and limits: The investigators catalogued 150 to 200 TCR beta chains as cytomegalovirus-associated. In a later analysis, donors in an Asian-associated ancestry cluster reportedly had fewer N-insertions in productive TCRs than the cohort mean. Presence/absence analyses rested on an assumption that sequencing depth was roughly uniform across donors.

The CDR3 extends over 13 amino acids. Trimming removed 4 bases at V and 5 bases at J, with 9 bases between. CDR1 SGHTA and CDR2 FQGTGA come from the germline V gene. Remarks on this clone: Its antigen is not identified.

In the PCR, 60 Vbeta and 13 Jbeta primers were used. Profiling relied on immunoSEQ multiplex PCR, and the TCRdb table lists in-frame clones only, not all of them. Of roughly 150,000 clones in the sample, about four fifths were seen once. The receptor was isolated from a man younger than 45 in good health and CMV-seronegative. Material: PBMCs. The chain couples TRBV7-3 to TRBJ2-1; maybe TRBD1 (6 bases). This chain's CDR3 is CASSYRGNNEQFF. In nucleotides, the CDR3 is TGTGCCAGCAGCTATAGGGGGAACAATGAGCAGTTCTTC. Full variable domain (missing parts from reference TRBV7-3 and TRBJ2-1): GAGVSQTPSNKVTEKGKYVELRCDPISGHTALYWYRQSLGQGPEFLIYFQGTGAADDSGLPNDRFFAVRPEGSVSTLKIQRTERGDSAVYLCASSYRGNNEQFFGPGTRLTVL.